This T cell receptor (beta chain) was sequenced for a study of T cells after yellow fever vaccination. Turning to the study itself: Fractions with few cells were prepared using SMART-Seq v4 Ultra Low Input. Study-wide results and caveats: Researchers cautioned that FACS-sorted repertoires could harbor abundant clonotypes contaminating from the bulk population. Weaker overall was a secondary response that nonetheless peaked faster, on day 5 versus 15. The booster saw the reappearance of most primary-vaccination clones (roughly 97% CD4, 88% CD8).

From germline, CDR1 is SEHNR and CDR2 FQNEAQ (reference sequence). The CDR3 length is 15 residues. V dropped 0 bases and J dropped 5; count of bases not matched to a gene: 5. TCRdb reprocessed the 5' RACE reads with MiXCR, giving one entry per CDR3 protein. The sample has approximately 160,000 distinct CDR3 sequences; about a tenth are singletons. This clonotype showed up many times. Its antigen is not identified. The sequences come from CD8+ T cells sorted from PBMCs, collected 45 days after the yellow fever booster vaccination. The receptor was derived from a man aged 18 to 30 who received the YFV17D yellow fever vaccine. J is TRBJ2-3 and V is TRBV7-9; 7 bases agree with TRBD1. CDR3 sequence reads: CASSLAGTDRDTQYF. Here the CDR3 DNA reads TGTGCCAGCAGCTTAGCCGGGACAGATAGAGATACGCAGTATTTT.